The clone carrying this T cell receptor (beta chain) was seen more than once but under ten times. Antigen unknown. It was with 60 Vbeta and 13 Jbeta primers that the PCR ran. The table came from immunoSEQ multiplex PCR; TCRdb's copy has only in-frame clones and leaves some out. The data show 200,000 or so clones, more than 65% seen once. The sample originates from a study of cytomegalovirus exposure and HLA in healthy donors. CDR1 is SGHTA, CDR2 FQGNSA, per germline. V trimming: 1 base; J trimming: 0 bases; junction bases outside the gene matches: 4. The CDR3 is made up of 16 amino acids. Study-wide findings and caveats: In a later analysis, HLA-associated beta chains showed higher expansion and lower generation probabilities than comparable chains.

The sequenced sample consisted of PBMCs. This sequence originates from a man aged 50 to 59 in good health and CMV-seronegative. The chain has TRBV7-2 and TRBJ2-3; 7 bases agree with TRBD2. CDR3 amino acids: CASSLVVGGSTDTQYF. CDR3 coding DNA: TGTGCCAGCAGCTTAGTCGTGGGAGGGAGCACAGATACGCAGTATTTT.